This is a list of T cell receptor beta chains from one sample in a study of siplizumab effects on memory and regulatory T cells. Some clones are missing from TCRdb's copy, which holds only in-frame ones; the method was immunoSEQ multiplex PCR. Of 100,000 to 110,000 clones listed, 75% to 95% are singletons. Sequencing was carried out using CD4+ T cells sorted from blood. The receptors come from a human donor in good health. Each CDR3 is given without its conserved first and last residue. Expanded clones are given a class, and other clones once, few, many or no size at all.

J gene	V gene	clone size	CDR3 protein
TRBJ1-5	TRBV30	NA	AWSGQGSQPQH
TRBJ1-2	TRBV5-5	NA	ASRFSTGNYGYT
TRBJ1-6	TRBV6-5	NA	ASSYYWESDNSPLH
TRBJ1-1	TRBV19	NA	ASIETGGRTEAF
TRBJ1-2	TRBV5-6	NA	ASSFGQGADYGYT
TRBJ2-1	TRBV4-3	NA	ASSPRERGDEQF
TRBJ2-6	TRBV19	NA	ASRGGALSGANVLT
TRBJ2-3	TRBV9	NA	ASSVGLGLAGGPGTQY
TRBJ2-3	TRBV7-2	once	ASSLGLAGAADTQY
TRBJ2-1	TRBV6-4	NA	ASSGAALGEQF
TRBJ2-1	TRBV5-3	NA	ARSLRRGGRNEQF
TRBJ1-6	TRBV6-4	once	ASSERLTPDSPLH
TRBJ2-7	TRBV4-3	NA	ASSQDVGPSYEQY
TRBJ1-5	TRBV28	NA	ASSLGQFNQPQH
TRBJ1-5	TRBV7-2	NA	ASSLPNQPQH
TRBJ1-4	TRBV2	NA	ASSEAGTGSNEKLF
TRBJ2-3	TRBV28	NA	ASSLLAGGGDTQY
TRBJ2-2	TRBV19	NA	ASSSGGANTGELF
TRBJ2-1	TRBV28	NA	ASTWRGTVGYNEQF
TRBJ1-6	TRBV4-2	NA	ASSQKLGQGNNSPLH
TRBJ2-1	TRBV28	NA	ASTNGGWSYNEQF
TRBJ1-5	TRBV19	NA	ASSIPTGGSNQPQH
TRBJ2-5	TRBV6-5	NA	ASSYEGYQETQY
TRBJ1-4	TRBV5-1	NA	ASGDRPNEKLF
TRBJ2-7	TRBV5-5	NA	ASSPAGGSSYEQY
TRBJ2-1	TRBV11-2	NA	ASRRWGTPYNEQF
TRBJ2-6	TRBV12-5	NA	ASGLVPGTGGYGANVLT
TRBJ1-1	TRBV7-2	NA	ASSFSGTGITEAF
TRBJ2-1	TRBV5-1	NA	ASSLAPGGLNEQF
TRBJ1-4	TRBV19	once	ATGGPNGKLF
TRBJ2-4	TRBV9	NA	ASSVVQGRYIQY
TRBJ1-4	TRBV10-1	NA	ASGDWAGELF
TRBJ1-1	TRBV5-1	few	ASGPLVGSSEAF
TRBJ2-5	TRBV5-1	NA	ASSFSLETQY
TRBJ1-1	TRBV7-9	NA	ASSLVERAEAF
TRBJ2-2	TRBV20-1	NA	SAKGNGELF
TRBJ2-3	TRBV4-1	NA	ASSLATDTQY
TRBJ1-3	TRBV6-1	once	ASSGGSAGRAGNTIY
TRBJ1-2	TRBV9	NA	ASSPLAASGGYT
TRBJ1-4	TRBV7-2	NA	ASSLVSRVTNEKLF
TRBJ1-2	TRBV4-1	NA	ASSGGFYGYT
TRBJ2-5	TRBV4-1	NA	ASSQDHYASGGPQETQY
TRBJ2-7	TRBV27	NA	ASSLGNGAYEQY
TRBJ2-4	TRBV27	NA	ASSSEPRRGGSENIQY
TRBJ2-2	TRBV19	NA	ASSIDPAAGELF
TRBJ2-5	TRBV5-6	NA	ASSLLGETQY
TRBJ1-3	TRBV19	NA	ASGLSSGNTIY
TRBJ1-1	TRBV7-2	NA	ASSLFAGLGTEAF
TRBJ2-1	TRBV29-1	NA	SVERGVSYNEQF
TRBJ2-3	TRBV11-1	NA	ASSLRGGADTQY
TRBJ2-5	TRBV2	NA	ASTTVNQETQY
TRBJ1-3	TRBV6-1	NA	ASSDRSFSGNTIY
TRBJ1-4	TRBV6-6	NA	ASSRVRDNEKLF
TRBJ2-5	TRBV18	NA	ASSLWEGETQY
TRBJ1-6	TRBV5-5	NA	ASSLISYNSPLH
TRBJ1-1	TRBV25-1	few	ASQPSGDPEAF
TRBJ2-5	TRBV4-3	NA	ASSRAFQETQY